This T cell receptor (beta chain) was recovered during a study of quantifying T cell responses using KT2 cells. At the level of the study: RNA was reverse transcribed with TCR alpha and beta constant-region primers.

Many counts were recorded for this clonotype. Its antigen is still unknown. Notes on the study in general: KT2 sequence counts showed saturation when very many KT2 cells were spiked in.

A single-stranded UMI oligo with SP2 sequence was ligated to cDNA 3' ends. The first PCR ran around 4 cycles with an equimolar RC1.1 and RC1.2 beta primer mix. Starting with the second PCR, alpha and beta TCR chains went through separate processing. Via MiXCR, TCRdb re-called the UMI-ligation and nested PCR reads, giving one row per CDR3 protein. Of under 35,000 distinct CDR3 sequences listed, 10% were seen once; the top ten hold roughly 10%. Known numbers of the T cell clone KT2 were added to PBMC. Fixed numbers of PBMC received varying amounts of KT2 cells. V trimming: 6 bases; J trimming: 7 bases; junction bases outside the gene matches: 6. Per germline, CDR1 MNHEY and CDR2 SVGAGI. The CDR3 runs to 13 residues.

This receptor was taken from a human donor. The specimen sequenced was PBMCs spiked with cells of the T cell clone KT2. This chain joins TRBV6-5 and TRBJ2-1; TRBD2 matches 7 bases. The CDR3 loop is CASRSPGGNEQFF. CDR3 nucleotide sequence: TGTGCCAGCAGGTCCCCGGGGGGAAATGAGCAGTTCTTC.